The 18 T cell receptor beta chains reported below all come from one sample, sequenced in a study of T cell repertoires in ileal Crohn's disease. The time point is: neoterminal ileum biopsy at postoperative endoscopy, about 6 months after surgery. Some clones are missing from TCRdb's copy, which holds only in-frame ones; the method was immunoSEQ multiplex PCR. The sample includes around 3,700 clones, about 70% of them seen just once. The sample taken for sequencing was ileal tissue. Source of these receptors: an adult with Crohn's disease.

The chain couples TRBV12-5 to TRBJ1-5; D gene unclear. V shed 5 bases and J shed 0 bases, with 11 bases lying between them. This CDR3 contains 15 residues. Germline CDR1 and CDR2: LGHNT and FRNRAP. CDR3 DNA sequence: TGTGCTAGTGGTCAGGCGGGTAATAGCAATCAGCCCCAGCATTTT. It is translated as CASGQAGNSNQPQHF.

For this clone: One end of the junction fails to match germline, which may point to a read error. The rearrangement links TRBV18 to TRBJ1-1; a possible D gene is TRBD1 (5 bases). The CDR3 spans 11 residues. Looked up from germline, CDR1 is KGHSH and CDR2 is LQKENI. The CDR3 region is CASSPGRLMYF. The CDR3 DNA follows: TGTGCCAGCTCACCGGGGCGGTTAATGTACTTT.

A few counts support this clone. This sample includes further DNA sequences coding for the same CDR3. The rearrangement joins TRBV30 to TRBJ2-5; 16 nucleotides line up with TRBD2. V lost 1 base to trimming and J lost 5 bases; unmatched junction nucleotides: 7. Germline V gives CDR1 GTSNPN, CDR2 SVGIG (reference sequence). The CDR3 is 17 residues long. CDR3 coding DNA: TGTGCCTGGAGTGAGGGACTAGCGGGGGGGCCTGGTGAGACCCAGTACTTC. This sequence encodes CAWSEGLAGGPGETQYF.

This clone was seen only a few times. The chain employs TRBV9 and TRBJ1-3; the D is unclear. CDR3 length equals 12 residues. Trimming stripped 3 bases from V and 8 bases from J, with 9 bases between. Germline V gives CDR1 SGDLS, CDR2 YYNGEE. The DNA of the CDR3 is TGTGCCAGCAGCGCCCCGAGGGACACCATATATTTT. It encodes CASSAPRDTIYF. Full variable domain (outside the CDR3, taken from reference TRBV9 and TRBJ1-3): DSGVTQTPKHLITATGQRVTLRCSPRSGDLSVYWYQQSLDQGLQFLIQYYNGEERAKGNILERFSAQQFPDLHSELNLSSLELGDSALYFCASSAPRDTIYFGEGSWLTVV.

The chain has TRBV9 and TRBJ2-1; 11 positions agree with TRBD2. The V gene end was trimmed by 0 bases and the J gene end by 9 bases; junction bases not matched to a gene: 5. The CDR3 contains 15 residues. Per the germline V gene, CDR1 is SGDLS and CDR2 is YYNGEE. CDR3 DNA: TGTGCCAGCAGCGTAGAACTAGCGGGGGTTTCTGAGCAGTTCTTC. It is translated as CASSVELAGVSEQFF.

The chain uses TRBV2 and TRBJ1-2, with TRBD1 matching over 9 bases. This CDR3 has 14 residues. Germline V gene sequence: CDR1 SNHLY, CDR2 FYNNEI. The J segment lost 2 bases and the V segment lost 6 bases, leaving 4 bases of the junction unmatched. For the CDR3, the DNA is TGTGCCAGCAGAGAGGGGACAGGGAACTATGGCTACACCTTC. It specifies CASREGTGNYGYTF.

The rearrangement links TRBV19 to TRBJ1-5; possibly TRBD1 for D (6 bases). In germline, CDR1 is LNHDA, CDR2 SQIVND (reference sequence). V dropped 8 bases and J dropped 0 bases, with 14 bases sitting between them. This CDR3 spans 15 amino acids. The CDR3: CASVDSSYSNQPQHF. The CDR3 region has the DNA TGTGCCAGTGTGGACAGCAGTTATAGCAATCAGCCCCAGCATTTT.

This clone was observed a few times. The chain links TRBV6-6 to TRBJ1-5; perhaps TRBD1 as D (5 bases). CDR3 length: 14 amino acids. Trimming pared 6 bases from V and 6 bases from J, leaving 15 bases between. Germline V CDR1 and CDR2: MNHNY, SVGAGI (reference sequence). The CDR3 bases are TGTGCCAGCAGGGGAGGGGCGTTAGTTCAGCCCCAGCATTTT. Translation gives CASRGGALVQPQHF.

The chain joins TRBV6-4 to TRBJ2-1; TRBD1 matches at 11 bases. Germline V gene sequence: CDR1 MRHNA, CDR2 SNTAGT. CDR3 length: 17 amino acids. Unmatched junction bases numbered 4, after V lost 3 bases and J lost 0 bases. The CDR3 DNA follows: TGTGCCAGCAGTGATGGGACAGGGGGAAGCTCCTACAATGAGCAGTTCTTC. Translating it yields CASSDGTGGSSYNEQFF.

The V gene is TRBV10-1, the J gene TRBJ2-7; 11 nucleotides align to TRBD2. Germline V gene lookup returns CDR1 WNHNN and CDR2 SYGVQD (reference sequence). The CDR3 covers 14 residues. V was pared by 6 bases and J by 3 bases, with 4 bases of the junction left unmatched. The CDR3 loop is CASSPGLAVYEQYF. The CDR3 DNA is TGCGCCAGCAGCCCGGGACTAGCGGTCTACGAGCAGTACTTC.

The chain links TRBV7-3 to TRBJ1-1, with D possibly matching TRBD1 (5 bases). The CDR3 extends over 15 amino acids. V shed 1 base and J shed 5 bases, with 14 bases lying between them. Per germline, CDR1 SGHTA and CDR2 FQGTGA. CDR3 sequence reads: CASSLIAGVGTEAFF. The CDR3 region has the DNA TGTGCCAGCAGCTTAATAGCGGGGGTAGGAACTGAAGCTTTCTTT.

The chain is built from TRBV5-1 and TRBJ2-1; a weak D match, TRBD2 (6 bases). V lost 4 bases to trimming and J lost 5 bases, with 19 bases between them. The CDR3 has 16 residues. CDR1 SGHRS and CDR2 YFSETQ come from the germline V gene. Here the CDR3 DNA reads TGCGCCAGCAGCCTCCGGGACTCTTCAACCAACAATGAGCAGTTCTTC. Its translation: CASSLRDSSTNNEQFF.

The sample holds one count of this clone. J is TRBJ1-4 and V is TRBV28; TRBD1 matches at 7 bases. The CDR3 spans 13 residues. Per the germline V gene, CDR1 is MDHEN and CDR2 is SYDVKM. Trimming removed 5 bases from V and 8 bases from J; junction bases left unmatched: 5. The CDR3, as DNA: TGTGCCAGCAGTACAGGGGTCGGGGAAAAACTGTTTTTT. The encoded protein is CASSTGVGEKLFF.

The chain links TRBV19 to TRBJ1-5, with D perhaps TRBD1 (5 bases). The CDR3 contains 15 residues. Germline values: CDR1 LNHDA, CDR2 SQIVND (reference sequence). V was trimmed by 6 bases and J by 0 bases, leaving 12 bases between them. The CDR3 reads CASSKPRGSNQPQHF. In nucleotides, the CDR3 is TGTGCCAGTAGCAAACCAAGGGGTAGCAATCAGCCCCAGCATTTT.

The chain recombines TRBV5-6 with TRBJ2-7; a possible D gene is TRBD2 (6 bases). Germline assignment: CDR1 SGHDT and CDR2 YYEEEE. The CDR3 has 14 residues. The V gene lost 0 bases and the J gene lost 5 bases, with 12 bases spanning the gap. This CDR3 reads CASSLAGREDEQYF. The CDR3 nucleotides read TGTGCCAGCAGCTTGGCAGGCAGGGAGGACGAGCAGTACTTC.

This clone came up a few times. This chain uses TRBV5-1 with TRBJ2-1; D is unresolved. Per germline, CDR1 SGHRS and CDR2 YFSETQ. The CDR3 totals 12 residues. V dropped 0 bases and J dropped 7 bases, with 5 bases sitting between them. CDR3 coding DNA: TGCGCCAGCAGCTTGGCCAGGAATGAGCAGTTCTTC. Residues: CASSLARNEQFF.

The chain joins TRBV30 to TRBJ2-5, with TRBD2 matching over 11 bases. CDR3 length equals 16 residues. The V gene end was trimmed by 3 bases and the J gene end by 9 bases; junction bases not matched to a gene: 15. Germline V gene lookup returns CDR1 GTSNPN and CDR2 SVGIG (reference sequence). CDR3 in DNA: TGTGCCTGGAGCCAAAATCCGGGACTAGCGGCCAAACCCCAGTACTTC. Translating it yields CAWSQNPGLAAKPQYF.

The chain joins TRBV27 to TRBJ2-5; 8 bases align to TRBD2. Matching the DNA end better, TRBJ2-7 makes the J call doubtful. CDR3 length equals 15 residues. Looked up from germline, CDR1 is MNHEY and CDR2 is SMNVEV (reference sequence). The CDR3, as DNA: TGTGCCAGCAGTTTATATGGTAGCGGGGCCTACGAGCAGTACTTC. Its translation is CASSLYGSGAYEQYF.